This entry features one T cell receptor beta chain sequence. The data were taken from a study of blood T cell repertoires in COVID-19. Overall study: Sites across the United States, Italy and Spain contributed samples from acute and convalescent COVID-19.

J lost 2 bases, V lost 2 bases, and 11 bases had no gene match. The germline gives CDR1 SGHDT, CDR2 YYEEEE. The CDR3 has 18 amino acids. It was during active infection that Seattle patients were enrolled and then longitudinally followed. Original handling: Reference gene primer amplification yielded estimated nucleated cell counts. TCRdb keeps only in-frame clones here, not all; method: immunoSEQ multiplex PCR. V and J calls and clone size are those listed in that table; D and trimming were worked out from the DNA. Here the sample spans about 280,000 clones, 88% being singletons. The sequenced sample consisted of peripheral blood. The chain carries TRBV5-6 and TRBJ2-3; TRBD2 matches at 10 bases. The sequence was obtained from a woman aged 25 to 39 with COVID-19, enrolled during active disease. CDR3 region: CASSFLAGVPRATDTQYF. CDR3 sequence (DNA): TGTGCCAGCAGCTTTCTAGCGGGAGTTCCCAGGGCCACAGATACGCAGTATTTT.